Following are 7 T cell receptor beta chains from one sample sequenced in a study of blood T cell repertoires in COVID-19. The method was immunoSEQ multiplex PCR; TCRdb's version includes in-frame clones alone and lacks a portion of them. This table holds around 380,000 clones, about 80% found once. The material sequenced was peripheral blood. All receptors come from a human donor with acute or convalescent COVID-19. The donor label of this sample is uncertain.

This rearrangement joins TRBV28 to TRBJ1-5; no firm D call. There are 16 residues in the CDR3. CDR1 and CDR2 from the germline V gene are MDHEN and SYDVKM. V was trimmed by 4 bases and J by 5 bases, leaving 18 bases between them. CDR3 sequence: CASSSSMDMRDQPQHF. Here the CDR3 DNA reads TGTGCCAGCAGTTCCAGTATGGATATGAGGGATCAGCCCCAGCATTTT.

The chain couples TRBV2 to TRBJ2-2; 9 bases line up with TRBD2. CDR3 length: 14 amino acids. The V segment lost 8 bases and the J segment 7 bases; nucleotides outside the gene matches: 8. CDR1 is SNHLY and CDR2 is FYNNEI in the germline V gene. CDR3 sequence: CASGQRGAGGELFF. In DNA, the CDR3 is TGTGCCAGCGGCCAGCGGGGGGCTGGCGGGGAGCTGTTTTTT.

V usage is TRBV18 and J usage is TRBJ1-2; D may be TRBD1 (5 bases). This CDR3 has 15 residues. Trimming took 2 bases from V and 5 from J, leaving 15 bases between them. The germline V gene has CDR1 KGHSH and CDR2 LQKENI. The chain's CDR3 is CASSPVRSGRYGYTF. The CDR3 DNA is TGTGCCAGCTCACCAGTGAGGTCAGGGCGGTATGGCTACACCTTC.

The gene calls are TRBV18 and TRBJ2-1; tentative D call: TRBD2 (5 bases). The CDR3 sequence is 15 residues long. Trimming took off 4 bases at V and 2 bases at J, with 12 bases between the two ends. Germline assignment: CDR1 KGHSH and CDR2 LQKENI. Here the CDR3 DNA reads TGTGCCAGCTCACTTGCGGGTCTAACCTACAATGAGCAGTTCTTC. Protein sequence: CASSLAGLTYNEQFF.

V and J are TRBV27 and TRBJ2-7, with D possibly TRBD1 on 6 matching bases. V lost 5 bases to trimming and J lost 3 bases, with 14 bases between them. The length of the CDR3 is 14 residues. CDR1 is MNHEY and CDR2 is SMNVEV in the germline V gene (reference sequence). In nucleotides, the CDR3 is TGTGCCAGCAGTGGCCCTGGGGGCTTCTACGAGCAGTACTTC. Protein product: CASSGPGGFYEQYF.

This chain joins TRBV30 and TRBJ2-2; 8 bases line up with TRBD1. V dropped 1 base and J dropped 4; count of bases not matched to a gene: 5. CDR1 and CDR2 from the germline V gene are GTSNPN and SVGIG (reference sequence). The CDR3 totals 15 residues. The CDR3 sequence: CAWSGTGIITGELFF. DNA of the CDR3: TGTGCCTGGAGTGGGACAGGGATTATCACCGGGGAGCTGTTTTTT.

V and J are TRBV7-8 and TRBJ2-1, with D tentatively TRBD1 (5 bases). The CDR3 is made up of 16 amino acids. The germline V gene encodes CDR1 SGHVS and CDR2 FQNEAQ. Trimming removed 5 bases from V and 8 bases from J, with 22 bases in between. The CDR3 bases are TGTGCCAGCAGCCCGAAAGCCGAGGCAGGGTACGATGAGCAGTTCTTC. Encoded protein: CASSPKAEAGYDEQFF. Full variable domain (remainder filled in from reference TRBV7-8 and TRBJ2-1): GAGVSQSPRYKVAKRGQDVALRCDPISGHVSLFWYQQALGQGPEFLTYFQNEAQLDKSGLPSDRFFAERPEGSVSTLKIQRTQQEDSAVYLCASSPKAEAGYDEQFFGPGTRLTVL.